Each of the 2 T cell receptor beta chains below was sequenced from the same sample in a study of blood T cell repertoires in COVID-19. Generated by immunoSEQ multiplex PCR, the TCRdb table keeps only in-frame clones and is missing some. This sample has roughly 50,000 clones, with 89% found just once. The material sequenced was peripheral blood. The receptors were gathered from a woman aged 55-75 years with active COVID-19.

The chain combines TRBV5-6 with TRBJ2-3; D is undetermined. The V end lost 2 bases, the J end lost 2 bases, and 9 bases lay between the germline ends. The germline gives CDR1 SGHDT, CDR2 YYEEEE. This CDR3 comprises 14 residues. The CDR3 DNA follows: TGTGCCAGCAGCTTCGAGGTGGACACAGATACGCAGTATTTT. This codes for CASSFEVDTDTQYF. The variable domain in full, with the rest retrieved from reference TRBV5-6 and TRBJ2-3, is DAGVTQSPTHLIKTRGQQVTLRCSPKSGHDTVSWYQQALGQGPQFIFQYYEEEERQRGNFPDRFSGHQFPNYSSELNVNALLLGDSALYLCASSFEVDTDTQYFGPGTRLTVL.

In its sample, this clone was seen a few times. J is TRBJ1-2 and V is TRBV6-5; 9 bases map to TRBD1. This CDR3 contains 15 residues. V gave up 6 bases and J gave up 5 bases; unmatched junction bases: 10. Germline CDR1 MNHEY, CDR2 SVGAGI. Here the CDR3 DNA reads TGTGCCAGCAGAAGCCGGACAGGGGCTCGGTATGGCTACACCTTC. Protein sequence: CASRSRTGARYGYTF.